These 27 T cell receptor beta chains were all obtained from the same sample, sequenced in a study of neoadjuvant anti-PD-1 for oral cavity cancer. Data came from immunoSEQ multiplex PCR; TCRdb stores just in-frame clones and leaves some out. The sample comprises around 60,000 clones, 70% to 85% of which are singletons, and approximately 2.4% rests with the top ten. The specimen was PBMCs, collected before nivolumab (anti-PD-1) treatment. These receptor sequences come from a person between 40 and 85 years old with oral cavity squamous cell carcinoma.

This chain joins TRBV6-5 and TRBJ2-4, with TRBD1 matching over 7 bases. The germline V gene has CDR1 MNHEY and CDR2 SVGAGI. V lost 6 bases to trimming and J lost 8 bases; unmatched junction nucleotides: 7. The CDR3 extends over 13 amino acids. The CDR3: CASRTGQTDIQYF. The CDR3 DNA reads as TGTGCCAGCAGGACGGGACAGACAGACATTCAGTACTTC.

V gene TRBV14 combines with J gene TRBJ2-7; 8 bases align to TRBD1. Per germline, CDR1 SGHDN and CDR2 FVKESK. V lost 0 bases and J lost 8; bases outside the gene matches: 6. The CDR3 contains 14 residues. CDR3 sequence (DNA): TGTGCCAGCAGCCAAGACGCCAGGGGGCACAAGCAGTACTTC. Translated: CASSQDARGHKQYF. Drawing the rest from reference TRBV14 and TRBJ2-7, the complete variable domain is EAGVTQFPSHSVIEKGQTVTLRCDPISGHDNLYWYRRVMGKEIKFLLHFVKESKQDESGMPNNRFLAERTGGTYSTLKVQPAELEDSGVYFCASSQDARGHKQYFGPGTRLTVT.

V gene TRBV9 combines with J gene TRBJ2-1; 7 nucleotides align to TRBD1. The V segment lost 7 bases and the J segment 4 bases; nucleotides outside the gene matches: 8. The germline V gene encodes CDR1 SGDLS and CDR2 YYNGEE. This CDR3 has 14 residues. The CDR3 bases are TGTGCCAGCGGATCCGGGACAGTTTACAATGAGCAGTTCTTC. It translates to CASGSGTVYNEQFF.

The chain's CDR3 is CASSVGGSGRGETQYF. In nucleotides, the CDR3 is TGTGCCAGCAGCGTAGGAGGTAGCGGGAGGGGGGAGACCCAGTACTTC. The chain carries TRBV9 and TRBJ2-5; the match to TRBD2 covers 11 bases. J gave up 5 bases and V 0 bases, and 6 bases lay outside the gene matches. Germline CDR1 is SGDLS and CDR2 is YYNGEE. The CDR3 consists of 16 residues.

The chain employs TRBV2 and TRBJ2-7; 8 bases match TRBD2. The CDR3 spans 12 residues. Per germline, CDR1 SNHLY and CDR2 FYNNEI. V shed 7 bases, J shed 2 bases, and the junction held 1 base outside the gene matches. The CDR3 loop is CASKGLAYEQYF. The DNA for the CDR3 is TGTGCCAGCAAGGGACTAGCCTACGAGCAGTACTTC.

This chain uses TRBV5-1 with TRBJ1-3; no firm D call. The CDR3 covers 12 residues. The germline CDR1 and CDR2 sequences are SGHRS and YFSETQ. Trimming pared 4 bases from V and 2 bases from J, leaving 4 bases between. This CDR3 reads CASSPTGNTIYF. The CDR3 nucleotides read TGCGCCAGCAGCCCTACTGGAAACACCATATATTTT.

This chain uses TRBV2 with TRBJ2-4, with TRBD2 as a possible D gene (6 bases). V was clipped by 6 bases and J by 0 bases, with 12 bases between them. Germline loops: CDR1 SNHLY, CDR2 FYNNEI. The CDR3 has 15 residues. CDR3 in DNA: TGTGCCAGCAGGGGGGACTCCGTAGCCAAAAACATTCAGTACTTC. Residues: CASRGDSVAKNIQYF. The full variable domain, its missing parts supplied by reference TRBV2 and TRBJ2-4, is EPEVTQTPSHQVTQMGQEVILRCVPISNHLYFYWYRQILGQKVEFLVSFYNNEISEKSEIFDDQFSVERPDGSNFTLKIRSTKLEDSAMYFCASRGDSVAKNIQYFGAGTRLSVL.

This clone has only a few counts. CDR3 DNA sequence: TGCGCCAGCAGTGAGTCAAATAATTGGGACCACACTGAAGCTTTCTTT. Its protein product is CASSESNNWDHTEAFF. The gene calls are TRBV10-1 and TRBJ1-1; D may be TRBD1 (5 bases). The V gene's germline CDR1 is WNHNN and CDR2 SYGVQD (reference sequence). The CDR3 is made up of 16 amino acids. V was shortened by 0 bases and J by 3 bases, with 14 bases between the two germline ends.

The J gene is TRBJ2-3, the V gene TRBV27; D possibly corresponds to TRBD2 (6 bases). This CDR3 has 15 residues. Trimming cost V 6 bases and J 10 bases, with 23 bases left between them. The V gene's germline CDR1 is MNHEY and CDR2 SMNVEV (reference sequence). CDR3 nucleotides: TGTGCCAGCAGGCCCTTAAGCGGGCTCCTCATCCCGCAGTATTTT. Protein sequence: CASRPLSGLLIPQYF.

The genes are TRBV7-6 and TRBJ2-2; D not certain. The ends were cut back, 1 base at V and 3 bases at J, with 15 bases in the middle. The CDR3 has 17 amino acids. Germline V gene lookup returns CDR1 SGHVS and CDR2 FNYEAQ. DNA of the CDR3: TGTGCCAGCAGCTTAGGGGTAGGCCAGCTCCACACCGGGGAGCTGTTTTTT. As protein: CASSLGVGQLHTGELFF.

The chain joins TRBV21-1 to TRBJ2-5; TRBD1, the D gene given by the table, was not confirmed from the DNA. TRBV21-1 is an annotated pseudogene. This CDR3 comprises 13 residues. This CDR3 is CASSKAGAETQYF. CDR3 sequence (DNA): TGTGCCAGCAGCAAAGCGGGGGCTGAGACCCAGTACTTC.

V gene TRBV7-2 combines with J gene TRBJ1-2; 8 bases line up with TRBD1. Trimming at V came to 5 bases and at J to 0 bases, leaving 5 bases not matched to a gene. The CDR3 extends over 15 amino acids. Germline V gives CDR1 SGHTA, CDR2 FQGNSA. In DNA, the CDR3 is TGTGCCAGCAGCCCCTGGACAGGGACTAACTATGGCTACACCTTC. Translated: CASSPWTGTNYGYTF.

This clone was seen a handful of times. The chain uses TRBV11-2 and TRBJ1-5; no clear D gene. The germline V gene encodes CDR1 SGHAT and CDR2 FQNNGV. The CDR3 consists of 15 residues. V was cut by 1 base and J by 7 bases, with 14 bases left in between. The chain's CDR3 is CASSLAGLEGQPQHF. DNA of the CDR3: TGTGCCAGCAGCTTAGCGGGGTTGGAGGGACAGCCCCAGCATTTT.

This chain joins TRBV30 and TRBJ1-5; D gene uncertain. The CDR3 runs 12 residues. V lost 0 bases to trimming and J lost 6 bases, with 6 bases between them. The germline V gene encodes CDR1 GTSNPN and CDR2 SVGIG (reference sequence). The CDR3 sequence: CAWSVSRQPQHF. For the CDR3, the DNA is TGTGCCTGGAGTGTATCGCGTCAGCCCCAGCATTTT.

The V gene is TRBV7-8, the J gene TRBJ1-2, with D unresolved. The CDR3 runs 14 residues. V was shortened by 8 bases and J by 2 bases, with 15 bases between the two germline ends. Germline V gene lookup returns CDR1 SGHVS and CDR2 FQNEAQ. This CDR3 is CASAALAKNYGYTF. The CDR3 nucleotides are TGTGCCAGCGCTGCACTGGCCAAGAACTATGGCTACACCTTC.

The chain is built from TRBV9 and TRBJ2-7; D is undetermined. This CDR3 contains 13 residues. Germline-derived CDR1 and CDR2 are SGDLS and YYNGEE. V lost 0 bases and J lost 6, with 10 bases in between. CDR3 loop: CASSVDHWGEQYF. In DNA, the CDR3 is TGTGCCAGCAGCGTAGATCACTGGGGCGAGCAGTACTTC.

The J gene is TRBJ1-2, the V gene TRBV6-5; 9 positions agree with TRBD1. The CDR3 runs 13 residues. V shed 6 bases and J 8 bases; nucleotides not matched to a gene: 7. CDR1 and CDR2 (germline): MNHEY, SVGAGI. The CDR3 nucleotides read TGTGCCAGCAGGACCGGGACAGGGAAGGGCTACACCTTC. Protein: CASRTGTGKGYTF.

V and J are TRBV10-3 and TRBJ2-4, with unresolved D. The V gene's germline CDR1 is ENHRY and CDR2 SYGVKD. The CDR3 is 11 residues long. With 5 bases removed from V and 4 bases from J, the gap between germline ends came to 3 bases. CDR3 bases: TGTGCCATCAGTCAAAAAAACATTCAGTACTTC. Protein: CAISQKNIQYF.

The chain combines TRBV9 with TRBJ1-5, with TRBD1 as a possible D gene (5 bases). This CDR3 contains 18 residues. From germline, CDR1 is SGDLS and CDR2 YYNGEE. The V end lost 6 bases, the J end lost 4 bases, and 26 bases lay between the germline ends. CDR3 DNA: TGTGCCAGCATCCCGCTGGCGGGGGACGAAGGGGAAAATCAGCCCCAGCATTTT. This codes for CASIPLAGDEGENQPQHF.

This chain links TRBV29-1 with TRBJ2-7; 9 bases align to TRBD1. CDR3 length: 14 amino acids. With 1 base clipped from V and 9 bases from J, the junction kept 10 bases outside the gene matches. Per the germline V gene, CDR1 is SQVTM and CDR2 is ANQGSEA. In nucleotides, the CDR3 is TGCAGCGTTGAAGGTGGGACAGGGCGCGATGGGCAGTACTTC. Protein product: CSVEGGTGRDGQYF.

V is TRBV6-5 and J is TRBJ1-1; D may be TRBD1 (5 bases). V was clipped by 6 bases and J by 2 bases, with 10 bases between them. From germline, CDR1 is MNHEY and CDR2 SVGAGI. The CDR3 consists of 13 residues. Here the CDR3 reads CASRKQGNTEAFF. CDR3 bases: TGTGCCAGCAGGAAGCAGGGTAACACTGAAGCTTTCTTT.

The chain links TRBV13 to TRBJ2-7, with D uncertain. Germline V gene sequence: CDR1 PRHDT, CDR2 FYEKMQ (reference sequence). V gave up 7 bases and J gave up 2 bases, with 15 bases separating them. The CDR3 is 14 amino acids. The CDR3 here is CASTLVKPPYEQYF. In DNA, the CDR3 is TGTGCCAGCACCCTGGTTAAACCTCCCTACGAGCAGTACTTC.

The chain joins TRBV7-9 to TRBJ2-1; tentatively, D is TRBD1 (5 bases). The CDR3 covers 15 residues. Germline V gives CDR1 SEHNR, CDR2 FQNEAQ (reference sequence). Trimming stripped 3 bases from V and 6 bases from J, with 15 bases between. The CDR3 region is CASSFPQGVGNEQFF. CDR3 DNA: TGTGCCAGCAGCTTTCCCCAGGGTGTTGGCAATGAGCAGTTCTTC. Combining the CDR3 with reference TRBV7-9 and TRBJ2-1 gives the whole variable domain DTGVSQNPRHKITKRGQNVTFRCDPISEHNRLYWYRQTLGQGPEFLTYFQNEAQLEKSRLLSDRFSAERPKGSFSTLEIQRTEQGDSAMYLCASSFPQGVGNEQFFGPGTRLTVL.

V is TRBV5-1 and J is TRBJ1-6; D not certain. Between the trimmed V and J ends, which lost 2 bases and 8 bases, there was a span of 8 bases. The CDR3 totals 13 residues. Germline CDR1 is SGHRS and CDR2 is YFSETQ. CDR3 residues: CASSLGVDSPLHF. In nucleotides, the CDR3 is TGCGCCAGCAGCTTAGGAGTAGATTCACCCCTCCACTTT.

V usage is TRBV2 and J usage is TRBJ1-4; D call uncertain. V lost 7 bases to trimming and J lost 3 bases, with 12 bases between them. CDR3 size: 14 residues. Germline assignment: CDR1 SNHLY and CDR2 FYNNEI. The CDR3 DNA reads TGTGCCAGCAAGGCCGAGCGGGCTAATGAAAAACTGTTTTTT. Its translation is CASKAERANEKLFF.

This chain connects TRBV29-1 to TRBJ2-1, with 11 nucleotides matching TRBD2. This CDR3 contains 13 residues. Germline V gene lookup returns CDR1 SQVTM and CDR2 ANQGSEA. The CDR3 sequence is CRATSGAYNEQFF. Written as DNA, the CDR3 is TGCAGGGCGACTAGCGGGGCTTACAATGAGCAGTTCTTC.

The DNA of the CDR3 is TGTGCCAGCAGCCAAGATTCAACGGTTAGCTACAATGAGCAGTTCTTC. Translating it yields CASSQDSTVSYNEQFF. V usage is TRBV4-2 and J usage is TRBJ2-1; D gene ambiguous. CDR3 length: 16 amino acids. The germline V gene has CDR1 LGHNA and CDR2 YNFKEQ. The V gene lost 0 bases and the J gene lost 3 bases, with 12 bases spanning the gap.